The 13 T cell receptor beta chains listed next were all sequenced from one sample in a study of response to subunit inactivated influenza vaccine. TCRdb re-analysed the RT-PCR reads in MiXCR, keeping a single row per CDR3 protein. The repertoire holds a few hundred thousand distinct CDR3 sequences, with about 20% as singletons. The material was PBMCs from blood, obtained 21 months after vaccination. The receptors come from a man between 50 and 75 years old who received an inactivated influenza vaccine.

This clonotype was picked up a small number of times. The chain couples TRBV10-3 to TRBJ1-4; D is undetermined. The CDR3 loop spans 15 amino acids. Trimming took off 5 bases at V and 8 bases at J, with 18 bases between the two ends. Germline V lookup: CDR1 ENHRY, CDR2 SYGVKD. The CDR3 spells CAISSGGQVREKLFF. For the CDR3, the DNA is TGTGCCATCAGTTCCGGCGGGCAGGTGCGGGAAAAACTGTTTTTT.

This clonotype was observed once. The V and J genes are TRBV4-3 and TRBJ2-7; the D is unclear. V was trimmed by 0 bases and J by 2 bases, leaving 11 bases between them. The CDR3 has 15 residues. The germline V gene encodes CDR1 LGHNA and CDR2 YSLEER. Here the CDR3 DNA reads TGCGCCAGCAGCCAAGACAGAAGCCGGGCCTACGAGCAGTACTTC. Translating gives CASSQDRSRAYEQYF.

The gene calls are TRBV27 and TRBJ2-1; perhaps TRBD2 as D (6 bases). The length of the CDR3 is 14 residues. The V and J ends lost 8 bases and 6 bases respectively, with 17 bases between them. Germline assignment: CDR1 MNHEY and CDR2 SMNVEV (reference sequence). CDR3 sequence: CASQEAGKLNEQFF. The CDR3 nucleotides read TGTGCCAGCCAGGAGGCGGGAAAACTCAATGAGCAGTTCTTC.

Concerning this clonotype: A much larger clone differs by one base, so this may be a read error. The chain uses TRBV20-1 and TRBJ2-7; tentatively, D is TRBD1 (5 bases). Looked up from germline, CDR1 is DFQATT and CDR2 is SNEGSKA (reference sequence). The CDR3 has 17 residues. V was trimmed by 2 bases and J by 5 bases, leaving 25 bases between them. The CDR3 protein is CSARPHASQGGFHEQYF. The CDR3 region has the DNA TGCAGTGCTAGACCTCACGCCAGCCAGGGTGGTTTCCACGAGCAGTACTTC.

This clonotype was counted only a few times. V usage is TRBV5-4 and J usage is TRBJ1-6; 8 nucleotides line up with TRBD1. Germline-derived CDR1 and CDR2 are SGHNT and YYREEE (reference sequence). There are 17 residues in the CDR3. The V and J ends lost 3 bases and 7 bases, in that order; junction bases with no gene match: 12. The CDR3 here is CASSSPGQDVRNSPLHF. The CDR3 DNA reads as TGTGCCAGCAGCTCACCGGGACAGGACGTCCGAAATTCACCCCTCCACTTT. Using reference TRBV5-4 and TRBJ1-6 for the parts outside the CDR3, the full variable domain is ETGVTQSPTHLIKTRGQQVTLRCSSQSGHNTVSWYQQALGQGPQFIFQYYREEENGRGNFPPRFSGLQFPNYSSELNVNALELDDSALYLCASSSPGQDVRNSPLHFGNGTRLTVT.

The table lists this clonotype with a few counts. This sequence joins TRBV5-4 and TRBJ2-7; D is unclear. The V and J ends lost 1 base and 6 bases respectively, with 14 bases between them. Germline V CDR1 and CDR2: SGHNT, YYREEE (reference sequence). This CDR3 is 14 amino acids long. CDR3 region: CASSLTGSSPEQYF. The CDR3 DNA is TGTGCCAGCAGCTTGACGGGTTCCTCCCCCGAGCAGTACTTC.

This clonotype was counted only a few times. The chain links TRBV4-1 to TRBJ1-6; TRBD1 aligns across 9 bases. Trimming at V came to 3 bases and at J to 11 bases, leaving 8 bases not matched to a gene. CDR1 and CDR2 from the germline V gene are MGHRA and YSYEKL. The CDR3 has 15 residues. DNA for the CDR3: TGCGCCAGCAGCCAGAGGACAGGGGATCGGCCACCCCTCCACTTT. Protein: CASSQRTGDRPPLHF.

This clonotype was seen a handful of times. The V and J genes are TRBV11-2 and TRBJ2-7, with D unclear. The CDR3 length is 14 residues. Looked up from germline, CDR1 is SGHAT and CDR2 is FQNNGV. The V end lost 1 base, the J end lost 3 bases, and 10 bases lay between the germline ends. For the CDR3, the DNA is TGTGCCAGCAGCTTAGCGGTAAGGAGCTACGAGCAGTACTTC. As protein: CASSLAVRSYEQYF. Looking up the rest from reference TRBV11-2 and TRBJ2-7 gives the full variable domain: EAGVAQSPRYKIIEKRQSVAFWCNPISGHATLYWYQQILGQGPKLLIQFQNNGVVDDSQLPKDRFSAERLKGVDSTLKIQPAKLEDSAVYLCASSLAVRSYEQYFGPGTRLTVT.

This clonotype was observed a few times. The V and J genes are TRBV20-1 and TRBJ2-1; D is unclear. From germline, CDR1 is DFQATT and CDR2 SNEGSKA (reference sequence). Between the trimmed V and J ends, which lost 3 bases and 4 bases, there was a span of 13 bases. The CDR3 spans 14 residues. The CDR3 is CSARQPRGYNEQFF. For the CDR3, the DNA is TGCAGTGCTAGGCAACCTAGAGGTTACAATGAGCAGTTCTTC.

This clonotype has more than one count but fewer than ten. The chain has TRBV29-1 and TRBJ2-1, with 7 bases that match TRBD2. V trimming: 8 bases; J trimming: 7 bases; junction bases outside the gene matches: 8. The CDR3 extends over 12 amino acids. Germline V lookup: CDR1 SQVTM, CDR2 ANQGSEA. The CDR3 DNA is TGCAGCCACGACGGGGGGAGAAATGAGCAGTTCTTC. Translation gives CSHDGGRNEQFF.

The rearrangement joins TRBV6-5 to TRBJ2-5; D not resolved. Germline V gives CDR1 MNHEY, CDR2 SVGAGI. The CDR3 length is 14 residues. Trimming pared 3 bases from V and 3 bases from J, leaving 11 bases between. For the CDR3, the DNA is TGTGCCAGCAGTTATCAGGCAGAAAAAGAGACCCAGTACTTC. As protein: CASSYQAEKETQYF.

This clonotype was counted only a few times. The chain combines TRBV9 with TRBJ1-2; no clear D. CDR1 is SGDLS and CDR2 is YYNGEE in the germline V gene. This CDR3 is built from 14 residues. V lost 0 bases and J lost 4, with 10 bases in between. CDR3 sequence: CASSVVDGIYGYTF. The CDR3 DNA follows: TGTGCCAGCAGCGTAGTGGACGGGATCTATGGCTACACCTTC.

This clonotype was recorded a few times. In nucleotides, the CDR3 is TGTGCCAGCAGCTTGGACTCGTCTCGGAATTCACCCCTCCACTTT. Protein: CASSLDSSRNSPLHF. The J gene is TRBJ1-6, the V gene TRBV5-4, with D uncertain. V shed 0 bases and J shed 7 bases, with 11 bases lying between them. The length of the CDR3 is 15 residues. The V gene's germline CDR1 is SGHNT and CDR2 YYREEE (reference sequence).